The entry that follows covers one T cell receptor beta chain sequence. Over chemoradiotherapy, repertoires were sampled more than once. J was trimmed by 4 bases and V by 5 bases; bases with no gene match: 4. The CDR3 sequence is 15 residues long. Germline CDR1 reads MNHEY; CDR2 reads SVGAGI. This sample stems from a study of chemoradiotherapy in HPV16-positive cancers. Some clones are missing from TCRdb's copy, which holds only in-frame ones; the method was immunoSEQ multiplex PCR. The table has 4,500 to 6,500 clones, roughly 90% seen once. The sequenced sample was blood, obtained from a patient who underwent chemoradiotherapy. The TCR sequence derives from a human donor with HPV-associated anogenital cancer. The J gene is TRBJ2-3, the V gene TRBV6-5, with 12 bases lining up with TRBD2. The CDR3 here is CASSQTSGSSDTQYF. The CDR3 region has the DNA TGTGCCAGCAGTCAGACTAGCGGGAGCTCAGATACGCAGTATTTT.